This T cell receptor beta chain was recovered during a study of blood T cells in healthy people across ages. This clonotype was counted many times. Primed by a sample-barcoded 5' primer and a J-beta primer mix, a second PCR proceeded for 7 to 11 cycles. TCRdb reprocessed the 5' RACE reads via MiXCR and lists one record per CDR3 protein. The table shows roughly 1.7 million distinct CDR3 sequences, with about 35% occurring only once. The sequenced material came from blood. This receptor was obtained from a woman aged 25 to 39 in good health.

CDR3: CASSLRRGGNEQFF. The CDR3 DNA reads TGTGCCAGCAGTTTGCGGCGGGGGGGCAATGAGCAGTTCTTC. The rearrangement joins TRBV27 to TRBJ2-1; TRBD2 agrees at 9 bases. This CDR3 has 14 residues. In germline, CDR1 is MNHEY, CDR2 SMNVEV (reference sequence). V dropped 3 bases and J dropped 6; count of bases not matched to a gene: 3.